One and the same sample provided the 24 T cell receptor beta chains below, sequenced in a study of OX40 agonist ivuxolimab in advanced cancers. Clones were sequenced by immunoSEQ multiplex PCR, and TCRdb holds only the in-frame ones, with some missing. The sample holds some 82,000 clones, 80% to 90% seen once. The sample was CD4+ or CD8+ T cells sorted from blood, taken in a trial of the OX40 agonist ivuxolimab. The receptor source for this set is an adult with an advanced solid tumor such as melanoma, head and neck, liver or kidney cancer.

The rearrangement uses TRBV30 and TRBJ2-1; tentative D call: TRBD2 (5 bases). CDR3 size: 14 residues. Germline V gene sequence: CDR1 GTSNPN, CDR2 SVGIG (reference sequence). Trimming removed 2 bases from V and 4 bases from J, with 12 bases in between. Here the CDR3 reads CAWSSSALYNEQFF. CDR3 sequence (DNA): TGTGCCTGGAGTAGTAGCGCTCTTTACAATGAGCAGTTCTTC.

The chain is built from TRBV6-6 and TRBJ2-3, with 8 nucleotides matching TRBD2. Germline values: CDR1 MNHNY, CDR2 SVGAGI (reference sequence). Trimming took 7 bases from V and 4 from J; bases not matched to a gene: 13. The CDR3 is made up of 16 amino acids. The CDR3 bases are TGTGCCAGCACCCGAGGAGCGGGAGTTTTAGCAGATACGCAGTATTTT. It encodes CASTRGAGVLADTQYF.

The chain has TRBV6-1 and TRBJ1-5, with D unresolved. V was clipped by 6 bases and J by 5 bases, with 8 bases between them. This CDR3 comprises 12 residues. CDR1 and CDR2 from the germline V gene are MNHNS and SASEGT. The chain's CDR3 is CASRDLDQPQHF. The CDR3 nucleotides are TGTGCCAGCAGGGATTTGGATCAGCCCCAGCATTTT.

The rearrangement links TRBV5-1 to TRBJ2-5; D is possibly TRBD1 or TRBD2 (7 bases each). The CDR3 runs 17 residues. V was shortened by 2 bases and J by 5 bases, with 22 bases between the two germline ends. CDR1 is SGHRS, CDR2 YFSETQ, per germline. CDR3 in DNA: TGCGCCAGCAGCTTCATCCCTCCGAGACAGGGAGGGGAGACCCAGTACTTC. Protein: CASSFIPPRQGGETQYF.

This chain joins TRBV27 and TRBJ1-1; D is perhaps TRBD1 (5 bases). The CDR3 length is 14 residues. V lost 0 bases to trimming and J lost 4 bases, with 9 bases between them. Germline values: CDR1 MNHEY, CDR2 SMNVEV (reference sequence). The CDR3 DNA reads TGTGCCAGCAGTTTATCTGGGGGGGTCACTGAAGCTTTCTTT. Its protein product is CASSLSGGVTEAFF.

This clone was seen a handful of times. The chain uses TRBV5-1 and TRBJ2-2, with D perhaps matching TRBD1 or TRBD2 (5 bases each). The CDR3 has 18 residues. V was shortened by 0 bases and J by 2 bases, with 17 bases between the two germline ends. CDR1 is SGHRS and CDR2 is YFSETQ in the germline V gene. The CDR3 spells CASSLEPPGPTNTGELFF. DNA of the CDR3: TGCGCCAGCAGCTTGGAACCTCCGGGACCGACCAACACCGGGGAGCTGTTTTTT.

The rearrangement joins TRBV29-1 to TRBJ2-1, with 13 bases fitting TRBD2. CDR3 length: 14 amino acids. After removal of 5 bases from V and 8 bases from J, the junction contained 6 bases not matched to a gene. Germline CDR1 and CDR2: SQVTM and ANQGSEA. The CDR3 here is CSVLGLAGVHEQFF. CDR3 nucleotides: TGCAGCGTTCTAGGACTAGCGGGAGTTCATGAGCAGTTCTTC.

J is TRBJ2-5 and V is TRBV7-9, with 8 nucleotides matching TRBD1. Germline lookup yields CDR1 SEHNR and CDR2 FQNEAQ (reference sequence). This CDR3 spans 14 amino acids. Germline trimming cut 6 bases from V and 5 bases from J; bases unmatched to any gene: 8. The CDR3 DNA reads TGTGCCAGCAGGCCGCGGACAGGGATGGAGACCCAGTACTTC. Residues: CASRPRTGMETQYF.

The chain has TRBV5-8 and TRBJ1-1, with D maybe TRBD1 (6 bases). Germline V CDR1 and CDR2: SGHTS, YDEGEE. V was cut by 7 bases and J by 6 bases, with 10 bases left in between. The CDR3 sequence is 11 residues long. The CDR3 protein is CASSHRAEAFF. CDR3 DNA sequence: TGTGCCAGCTCCCACAGGGCTGAAGCTTTCTTT.

This chain links TRBV28 with TRBJ2-7; maybe TRBD1 (5 bases). V was cut by 2 bases and J by 3 bases, with 11 bases left in between. In germline, CDR1 is MDHEN, CDR2 SYDVKM. This CDR3 has 14 amino acids. The CDR3 here is CASSLRPTVYEQYF. Written as DNA, the CDR3 is TGTGCCAGCAGTTTACGACCGACAGTCTACGAGCAGTACTTC.

J is TRBJ2-1 and V is TRBV13; no firm D call. In germline, CDR1 is PRHDT, CDR2 FYEKMQ (reference sequence). This CDR3 is 13 amino acids long. Trimming took off 5 bases at V and 6 bases at J, with 11 bases between the two ends. CDR3 DNA sequence: TGTGCCAGCAGCAGATCCGCGCCCAATGAGCAGTTCTTC. Protein sequence: CASSRSAPNEQFF.

The gene calls are TRBV7-9 and TRBJ2-5, with D possibly TRBD1 on 6 matching bases. Near its end, the DNA agrees better with TRBJ2-7, so the J call may be wrong. The CDR3 extends over 13 amino acids. Germline assignment: CDR1 SEHNR and CDR2 FQNEAQ (reference sequence). The CDR3 DNA follows: TGTGCCAGCAGCTTACGACAGGCCGGCGAGCAGTACTTC. Residues: CASSLRQAGEQYF.

This rearrangement joins TRBV6-1 to TRBJ2-5; D gene ambiguous. CDR1 is MNHNS, CDR2 SASEGT, per germline. V lost 4 bases and J 7 bases, leaving 13 bases between the germline ends. The CDR3 consists of 13 residues. CDR3 nucleotide sequence: TGTGCCAGCAGTGTTGAACGGCTCTTGACCCAGTACTTC. Translation: CASSVERLLTQYF.

V usage is TRBV30 and J usage is TRBJ2-6; TRBD1 matches 9 bases. This CDR3 has 17 residues. V trimming: 0 bases; J trimming: 2 bases; junction bases outside the gene matches: 5. Germline assignment: CDR1 GTSNPN and CDR2 SVGIG (reference sequence). CDR3 sequence: CAWSVQGALAGANVLTF. CDR3 nucleotide sequence: TGTGCCTGGAGTGTACAGGGGGCTTTAGCTGGGGCCAACGTCCTGACTTTC.

The sample holds many counts of this clone. V and J are TRBV4-1 and TRBJ2-7; D perhaps matches TRBD2 (6 bases). The CDR3 spans 15 residues. The V gene's germline CDR1 is MGHRA and CDR2 YSYEKL. V was trimmed by 0 bases and J by 5 bases, leaving 14 bases between them. The DNA for the CDR3 is TGCGCCAGCAGCCAAGATCAATGGAGGGCCGACGAGCAGTACTTC. Protein sequence: CASSQDQWRADEQYF.

V usage is TRBV7-3 and J usage is TRBJ1-2, with D perhaps TRBD1 (6 bases). The CDR3 loop spans 13 amino acids. Germline V lookup: CDR1 SGHTA, CDR2 FQGTGA. CDR3 residues: CASRGASNYGYTF. CDR3 bases: TGTGCATCAAGGGGGGCTTCGAACTATGGCTACACCTTC.

This chain connects TRBV7-3 to TRBJ2-3; TRBD2 is a possible D gene (5 bases). The CDR3 is made up of 14 amino acids. Germline assignment: CDR1 SGHTA and CDR2 FQGTGA. The V end was cut by 0 bases, the J end by 6 bases, with 10 bases between. The CDR3 reads CASSLTTGGDTQYF. The DNA for the CDR3 is TGTGCCAGCAGCTTAACTACCGGCGGGGATACGCAGTATTTT.

The chain is built from TRBV9 and TRBJ1-1; D perhaps matches TRBD1 (5 bases). Between the trimmed V and J ends, which lost 0 bases and 1 base, there was a span of 13 bases. Germline V CDR1 and CDR2: SGDLS, YYNGEE. This CDR3 is 16 amino acids long. For the CDR3, the DNA is TGTGCCAGCAGCGTAGGTGCGGGGGTAACGAACACTGAAGCTTTCTTT. This sequence encodes CASSVGAGVTNTEAFF.

The chain couples TRBV19 to TRBJ2-1; D gene uncertain. V lost 8 bases to trimming and J lost 4 bases, with 18 bases between them. The germline V gene has CDR1 LNHDA and CDR2 SQIVND (reference sequence). The CDR3 is made up of 15 amino acids. CDR3 in amino acids: CASASSAGIYNEQFF. For the CDR3, the DNA is TGTGCCAGTGCAAGTTCGGCTGGGATTTACAATGAGCAGTTCTTC.

This chain uses TRBV23-1 with TRBJ2-2; a possible D gene is TRBD1 (5 bases). TRBV23-1 falls under the ORF class, with uncertain function. The germline V and J ends were trimmed by 7 bases and 5 bases, with 20 bases remaining between them. The CDR3 length is 16 residues. CDR3 in DNA: TGCGCCAGCAATAGACAGTTCCACTCCGAAACCGGGGAGCTGTTTTTT. Its protein is CASNRQFHSETGELFF.

This sequence joins TRBV29-1 and TRBJ1-2, with unresolved D. V dropped 4 bases and J dropped 2 bases, with 5 bases sitting between them. The CDR3 length is 11 residues. Germline loops: CDR1 SQVTM, CDR2 ANQGSEA. This chain's CDR3 is CSVGTNYGYTF. In DNA form, the CDR3 reads TGCAGCGTTGGCACCAACTATGGCTACACCTTC.

The chain joins TRBV11-3 to TRBJ2-7; weak D call: TRBD2 (6 bases). V dropped 2 bases and J dropped 7 bases, with 12 bases sitting between them. The CDR3 is 13 amino acids. CDR1 is SGHNT and CDR2 is YENEEA in the germline V gene. Here the CDR3 reads CASSLQEGGEQYF. CDR3 DNA sequence: TGTGCCAGCAGCTTACAGGAGGGTGGTGAGCAGTACTTC.

The chain couples TRBV6-4 to TRBJ2-2; D uncertain. Germline lookup yields CDR1 MRHNA and CDR2 SNTAGT. This CDR3 has 15 residues. Trimming pared 5 bases from V and 7 bases from J, leaving 17 bases between. CDR3 sequence reads: CASSPRQDVGGELFF. CDR3 nucleotide sequence: TGTGCCAGCAGTCCAAGACAAGACGTTGGCGGGGAGCTGTTTTTT.

The genes are TRBV27 and TRBJ1-6, with TRBD1 matching over 10 bases. The CDR3 consists of 15 residues. The J segment lost 6 bases and the V segment lost 3 bases, leaving 2 bases of the junction unmatched. Germline V gene sequence: CDR1 MNHEY, CDR2 SMNVEV (reference sequence). CDR3: CASSLGQGFNSPLHF. CDR3 DNA: TGTGCCAGCAGTTTGGGACAGGGGTTTAATTCACCCCTCCACTTT.